This TCR beta chain was found in a study of human T cells and chemical hapten exposure. V gave up 0 bases and J gave up 0 bases, with 8 bases separating them. The CDR3 length is 16 residues. CDR1 and CDR2 from the germline V gene are MRHNA and SNTAGT. Regarding time point: pre-sensitization, week 0. Treatment defined: therapeutic diphenylcyclopropenone sensitization with weekly scalp DPC. MiXCR was run by TCRdb on the RACE reads, yielding one entry per CDR3 protein. This table holds roughly 100,000 distinct CDR3 sequences, 11% found once. This clonotype appeared a few times. This sequence joins TRBV6-4 and TRBJ2-2; D is unclear. The sample here was whole blood, taken in connection with sensitization to the hapten diphenylcyclopropenone (DPC). The receptor comes from a woman aged 55-70 years with alopecia areata. Some clones in this sample may be carry-over from other donors' samples. This CDR3 reads CASSDSLRSNTGELFF. The CDR3 coding sequence is TGTGCCAGCAGTGACTCGTTGAGGTCGAACACCGGGGAGCTGTTTTTT.